This paragraph reports one T cell receptor (beta chain). Its antigen is not known. Using immunoSEQ multiplex PCR, the repertoire was profiled, and TCRdb retains in-frame clones only, with some absent. The data show about 140,000 clones, roughly 93% seen once. The entry originates in a study of T cell responses to AZD1222 COVID-19 vaccine. V was pared by 8 bases and J by 2 bases, with 18 bases between. Per germline, CDR1 LNHDA and CDR2 SQIVND (reference sequence). The CDR3 runs 15 residues. Findings and limits, study-wide: Females made up more of the donors, who were largely white British, and clonal diversity may have come out too low.

Sequencing was performed on peripheral blood, taken on day 0 of MenACWY control vaccination. The gene calls are TRBV19 and TRBJ2-5; D is perhaps TRBD2 (6 bases). The TCR originated in an adult in good health. The CDR3 spells CASERGRGTQETQYF. In DNA, the CDR3 is TGTGCCAGTGAAAGGGGCCGGGGGACTCAAGAGACCCAGTACTTC. Full variable domain (rest looked up from reference TRBV19 and TRBJ2-5): DGGITQSPKYLFRKEGQNVTLSCEQNLNHDAMYWYRQDPGQGLRLIYYSQIVNDFQKGDIAEGYSVSREKKESFPLTVTSAQKNPTAFYLCASERGRGTQETQYFGPGTRLLVL.